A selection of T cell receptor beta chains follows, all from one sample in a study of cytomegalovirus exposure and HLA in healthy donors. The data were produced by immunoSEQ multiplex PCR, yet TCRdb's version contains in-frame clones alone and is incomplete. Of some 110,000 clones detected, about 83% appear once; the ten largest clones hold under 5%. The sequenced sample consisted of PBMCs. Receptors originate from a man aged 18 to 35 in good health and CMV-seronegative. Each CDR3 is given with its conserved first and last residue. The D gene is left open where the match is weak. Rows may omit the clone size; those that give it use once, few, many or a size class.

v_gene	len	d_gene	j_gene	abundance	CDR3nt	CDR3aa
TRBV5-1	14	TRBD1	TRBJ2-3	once	TGCGCCAGCAATAGACAGGGGGCCGGAGATACGCAGTATTTT	CASNRQGAGDTQYF
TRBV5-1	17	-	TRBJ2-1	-	TGCGCCAGCAGCTTGTCCGGGGCTCCGGGAGTCTACAATGAGCAGTTCTTC	CASSLSGAPGVYNEQFF
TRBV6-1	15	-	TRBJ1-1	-	TGTGCCAGCAGTGAGGGCCCGGGAGTGAACACTGAAGCTTTCTTT	CASSEGPGVNTEAFF
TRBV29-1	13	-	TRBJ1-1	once	TGCAGCGTCCGTTCGGGAGTGAACACTGAAGCTTTCTTT	CSVRSGVNTEAFF
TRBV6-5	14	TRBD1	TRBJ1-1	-	TGTGCCGCAGCGTCCGGGACAGGATGGACTGAAGCTTTCTTT	CAAASGTGWTEAFF
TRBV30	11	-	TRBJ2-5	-	TGTGCCTGGAGTGTCTCGGAGACCCAGTACTTC	CAWSVSETQYF
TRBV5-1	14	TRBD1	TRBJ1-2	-	TGCGCCAGCAGCCCGGGACAGGGGGCCTATGGCTACACCTTC	CASSPGQGAYGYTF
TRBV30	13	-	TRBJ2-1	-	TGTGCCTGGAGTGCACTCACCTACAATGAGCAGTTCTTC	CAWSALTYNEQFF
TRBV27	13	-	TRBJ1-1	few	TGTGCCAGCAGTTGGGACAAGAATACTGAAGCTTTCTTT	CASSWDKNTEAFF
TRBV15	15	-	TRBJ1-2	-	TGTGCCACCAGCAGTGGGGGACATTCTAACTATGGCTACACCTTC	CATSSGGHSNYGYTF
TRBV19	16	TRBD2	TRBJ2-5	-	TGTGCCAGCGGGCCCACTAGCGGGGGGGCCGAAGAGACCCAGTACTTC	CASGPTSGGAEETQYF
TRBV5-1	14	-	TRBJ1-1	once	TGCGCCAGCAGGGTTGCACAGGGTTCGTCTGAAGCTTTCTTT	CASRVAQGSSEAFF
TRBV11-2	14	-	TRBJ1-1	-	TGTGCCAGCAGCTTAGCCCTTCTAAGCAGGAGGGCTTTCTTT	CASSLALLSRRAFF
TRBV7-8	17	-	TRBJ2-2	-	TGTGCCAGCAGCTTAGAAATCGGACATCCAGCGTCGGGGGAGCTGTTTTTT	CASSLEIGHPASGELFF
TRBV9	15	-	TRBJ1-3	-	TGTGCCAGCAGCGTAGGCTCAGGGACAGGAAACACCATATATTTT	CASSVGSGTGNTIYF
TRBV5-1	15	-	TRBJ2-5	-	TGCGCCAGCAGCGGGGCCAGGGGCGGAAGGGAGACCCAGTACTTC	CASSGARGGRETQYF
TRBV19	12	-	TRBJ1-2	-	TGTGCCAGTAGCCGACAACAGGGTCGCTACACCTTC	CASSRQQGRYTF
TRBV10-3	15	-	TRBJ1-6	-	TGTGCCATCAGTGATGACAGCTCCTATAATTCACCCCTCCACTTT	CAISDDSSYNSPLHF
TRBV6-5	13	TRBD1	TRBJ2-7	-	TGTGCCAGCAGCCGGGACAGCACCTACGAGCAGTACTTC	CASSRDSTYEQYF
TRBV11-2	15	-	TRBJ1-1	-	TGTGCCAGCACCCTACGTTCCCAGGGAAAGACTGAAGCTTTCTTT	CASTLRSQGKTEAFF
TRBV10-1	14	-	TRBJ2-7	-	TGCGCCAGCAGTCCCAGGGGGGAGATAGGGGAGCAGTACTTC	CASSPRGEIGEQYF
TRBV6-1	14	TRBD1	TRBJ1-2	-	TGTGCCAGCAGCGCGGACAGGGTTGACTATGGCTACACCTTC	CASSADRVDYGYTF
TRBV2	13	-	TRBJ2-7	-	TGTGCCCTCGCACGACAGCCTGTTTACGAGCAGTACTTC	CALARQPVYEQYF
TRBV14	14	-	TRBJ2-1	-	TGTGCCAGCAGCCAGGGGAGCTCCTACAATGAGCAGTTCTTC	CASSQGSSYNEQFF
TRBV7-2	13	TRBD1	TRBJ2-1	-	TGTGCCAGCAGCTCGGACAGGTTCAATGAGCAGTTCTTC	CASSSDRFNEQFF
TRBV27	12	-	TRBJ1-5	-	TGTGCCAGCAGTGAGAACGGTCAGCCCCAGCATTTT	CASSENGQPQHF
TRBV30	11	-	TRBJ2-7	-	TGTGCCTGGAGTCCAGGGGTCGAGCAGTACTTC	CAWSPGVEQYF
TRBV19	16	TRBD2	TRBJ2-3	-	TGTGCCAGTAGTTTACTAGCGGGAGGTCTTACAGATACGCAGTATTTT	CASSLLAGGLTDTQYF
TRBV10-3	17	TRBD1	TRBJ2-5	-	TGTGCCATTTCTCTCGGGACAGGCAGACCGATCCAAGAGACCCAGTACTTC	CAISLGTGRPIQETQYF
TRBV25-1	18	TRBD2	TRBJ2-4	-	TGTGCCAGCAGTGACTTGCATGCCGGGGGGTTAGCCAAAAACATTCAGTACTTC	CASSDLHAGGLAKNIQYF
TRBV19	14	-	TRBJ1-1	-	TGTGCCAGTAGTATAGACAGGGGGAACACTGAAGCTTTCTTT	CASSIDRGNTEAFF
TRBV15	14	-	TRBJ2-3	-	TGTGCCACCAGCAGAGATCTAGGAGCAGATACGCAGTATTTT	CATSRDLGADTQYF
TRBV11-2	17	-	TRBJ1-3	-	TGTGCCAGCAGCCAACCCGGAGAGGCCAGCTCTGGAAACACCATATATTTT	CASSQPGEASSGNTIYF
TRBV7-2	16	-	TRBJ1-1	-	TGTGCCAGCAGCTCCCCTCGGGTGGGGCTGAACACTGAAGCTTTCTTT	CASSSPRVGLNTEAFF
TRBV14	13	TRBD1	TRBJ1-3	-	TGTGCCAGCAGCGGGACAGCGGGAAACACCATATATTTT	CASSGTAGNTIYF
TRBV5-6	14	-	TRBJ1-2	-	TGTGCCAGCAGCCTTAGGGGAGGTTACTATGGCTACACCTTC	CASSLRGGYYGYTF
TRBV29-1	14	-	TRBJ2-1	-	TGCAGCGTTGAAGGGACAGAAGGATACAATGAGCAGTTCTTC	CSVEGTEGYNEQFF
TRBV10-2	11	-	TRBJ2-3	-	TGCGCCAGCAAAGAGTCAGATACGCAGTATTTT	CASKESDTQYF
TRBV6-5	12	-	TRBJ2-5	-	TGTGCCCACGGGGAGAACCAAGAGACCCAGTACTTC	CAHGENQETQYF
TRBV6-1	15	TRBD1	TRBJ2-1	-	TGTGCCAGCAGTGAAGACAGGGGGTCGGGCAATGAGCAGTTCTTC	CASSEDRGSGNEQFF
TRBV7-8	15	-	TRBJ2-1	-	TGTGCCAGCAGCCCGAGACGGACCGAACCGGGGGAGCAGTTCTTC	CASSPRRTEPGEQFF
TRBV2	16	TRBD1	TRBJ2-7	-	TGTGCCAGCAGTGTCCTCTCGGACAGGATCGCCTACGAGCAGTACTTC	CASSVLSDRIAYEQYF
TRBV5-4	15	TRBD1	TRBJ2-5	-	TGTGCCAGCAGCCCTGACAGGGGGGTAGTAGAGACCCAGTACTTC	CASSPDRGVVETQYF
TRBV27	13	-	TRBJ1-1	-	TGTGCCAGCAGTTTTCGGGATATGGGCCGAGCTTTCTTT	CASSFRDMGRAFF